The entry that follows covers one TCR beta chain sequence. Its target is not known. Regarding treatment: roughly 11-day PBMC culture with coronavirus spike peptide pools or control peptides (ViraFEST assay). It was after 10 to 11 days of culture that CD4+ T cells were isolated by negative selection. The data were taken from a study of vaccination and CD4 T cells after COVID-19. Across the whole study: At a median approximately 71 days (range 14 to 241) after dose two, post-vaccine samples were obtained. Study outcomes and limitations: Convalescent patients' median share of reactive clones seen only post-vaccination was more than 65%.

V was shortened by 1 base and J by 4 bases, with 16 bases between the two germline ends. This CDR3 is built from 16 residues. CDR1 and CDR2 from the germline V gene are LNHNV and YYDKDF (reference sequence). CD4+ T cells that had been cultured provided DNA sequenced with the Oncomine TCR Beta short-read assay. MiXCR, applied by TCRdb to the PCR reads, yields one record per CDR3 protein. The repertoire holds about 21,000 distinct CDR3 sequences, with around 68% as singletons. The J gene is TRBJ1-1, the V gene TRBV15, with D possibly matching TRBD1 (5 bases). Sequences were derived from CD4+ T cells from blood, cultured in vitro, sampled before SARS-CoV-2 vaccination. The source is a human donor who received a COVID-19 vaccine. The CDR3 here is CATSRGRLLGGTEAFF. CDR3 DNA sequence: TGTGCCACCAGCAGAGGCAGGCTGCTCGGGGGCACTGAAGCTTTCTTT.